These 14 T cell receptor beta chains originate from one sample sequenced in a study of post-analysis software for immune sequencing data. Study-wide points: Patients had higher frequencies than controls of a few TRBV segments, including TRBV5-6, TRBV5-1 and TRBV20-1.

Their target antigens are unknown. Unique molecular identifiers tagged the TCR beta cDNA libraries. Using its own MiXCR run on the PCR reads, TCRdb lists one record per CDR3 protein. The data show 450,000 to 650,000 distinct CDR3 sequences, with around 40% seen just once and under 2% held by the top ten. The sample was blood. The receptor source for this set is a girl aged 5-17 years with multiple sclerosis.

The chain uses TRBV6-5 and TRBJ2-7; 11 nucleotides line up with TRBD2. CDR1 and CDR2 from the germline V gene are MNHEY and SVGAGI. Losses at the gene ends were 0 bases for V and 2 bases for J; bases not matched to a gene: 6. This CDR3 is 17 amino acids long. The CDR3, as DNA: TGTGCCAGCAGTTACTCCTCGGCTAGCGGGAGGCCCTACGAGCAGTACTTC. Translating it yields CASSYSSASGRPYEQYF.

The chain joins TRBV4-1 to TRBJ2-5, with D unclear. The CDR3 consists of 13 residues. The V gene's germline CDR1 is MGHRA and CDR2 YSYEKL. Trimming removed 3 bases from V and 0 bases from J, with 5 bases in between. CDR3 nucleotides: TGCGCCAGCAGCCAGGTGGACCAAGAGACCCAGTACTTC. Translation gives CASSQVDQETQYF.

About this clonotype: Germline is not matched at one junction end, which may reflect a read error. The chain couples TRBV15 to TRBJ2-7, with 8 bases matching TRBD2. The CDR3 is 16 residues long. Germline CDR1 and CDR2: LNHNV and YYDKDF (reference sequence). The CDR3 sequence: CATSRDPLAGSYDQYF. The DNA for the CDR3 is TGTGCCACCAGCAGAGATCCGCTAGCGGGCTCCTACGACCAGTACTTC.

This chain connects TRBV15 to TRBJ2-3; 16 bases are a match to TRBD2. Germline V gives CDR1 LNHNV, CDR2 YYDKDF (reference sequence). V shed 5 bases, J shed 5 bases, and the junction held 7 bases outside the gene matches. The CDR3 spans 17 residues. The CDR3 bases are TGTGCCACCAGCCCCCAAGGGACTAGCGGGGGGGGAGATACGCAGTATTTT. This sequence encodes CATSPQGTSGGGDTQYF.

CDR3 coding DNA: TGTGCCAGCGGTCCTCGGGGAAGAGAAACAGATACGCAGTATTTT. Protein product: CASGPRGRETDTQYF. The chain combines TRBV12-3 or TRBV12-4 with TRBJ2-3; D possibly corresponds to TRBD2 (5 bases). The CDR3 is made up of 15 amino acids. Trimming took off 8 bases at V and 3 bases at J, with 18 bases between the two ends.

This chain uses TRBV2 with TRBJ1-2; D perhaps matches TRBD1 (5 bases). The CDR3 runs 16 residues. Germline lookup yields CDR1 SNHLY and CDR2 FYNNEI. The V end was cut by 0 bases, the J end by 4 bases, with 15 bases between. The CDR3 nucleotides read TGTGCCAGCAGTGAAGCCCCCTGGCAGGGAATCTATGGCTACACCTTC. This translates into CASSEAPWQGIYGYTF.

The V call is TRBV12-3 or TRBV12-4, the J call TRBJ1-5; TRBD1 matches 7 bases. The CDR3 runs to 13 residues. The V segment lost 7 bases and the J segment 9 bases; nucleotides outside the gene matches: 9. This chain's CDR3 is CASTHGGGGPQHF. The CDR3 DNA reads TGTGCCAGCACCCATGGAGGGGGCGGGCCCCAGCATTTT.

This rearrangement joins TRBV10-3 to TRBJ1-2, with 11 nucleotides matching TRBD1. Germline assignment: CDR1 ENHRY and CDR2 SYGVKD. The CDR3 is made up of 15 amino acids. Unmatched junction bases numbered 5, after V lost 6 bases and J lost 2 bases. The chain's CDR3 is CAIRKDRGRNYGYTF. In DNA, the CDR3 is TGTGCCATCAGAAAGGACAGGGGGCGAAACTATGGCTACACCTTC.

This CDR3 is CASSLSTGSADYEQYF. DNA of the CDR3: TGTGCCAGCAGTTTATCTACAGGGTCGGCGGACTACGAGCAGTACTTC. The chain carries TRBV27 and TRBJ2-4; TRBD1 is a possible D gene (6 bases). TRBJ2-7 explains the end of the DNA better; the J call may be wrong. The CDR3 runs to 16 residues. Per the germline V gene, CDR1 is MNHEY and CDR2 is SMNVEV (reference sequence).

J is TRBJ2-3 and V is TRBV20-1; TRBD2 agrees at 11 bases. Germline CDR1 DFQATT, CDR2 SNEGSKA (reference sequence). V gave up 3 bases and J gave up 3 bases; unmatched junction bases: 5. The CDR3 extends over 15 amino acids. CDR3 loop: CSASRLAGTTDTQYF. DNA for the CDR3: TGCAGTGCTAGTCGACTAGCGGGGACTACAGATACGCAGTATTTT.

The chain combines TRBV7-2 with TRBJ2-7; D possibly corresponds to TRBD2 (5 bases). This CDR3 contains 15 residues. Deletions cut 1 base from V and 3 bases from J, with 13 bases between. CDR1 SGHTA and CDR2 FQGNSA come from the germline V gene. The CDR3, as DNA: TGTGCCAGCAGCTTAGGGGTAGCGTCAGGCTACGAGCAGTACTTC. Its translation: CASSLGVASGYEQYF.

This sequence joins TRBV5-6 and TRBJ1-1; TRBD1 might be the D (5 bases). The CDR3 consists of 15 residues. CDR1 is SGHDT, CDR2 YYEEEE, per germline. V lost 7 bases and J 0 bases, leaving 16 bases between the germline ends. Written as DNA, the CDR3 is TGTGCCAGCGACACTCTGGGACGGTTGAACACTGAAGCTTTCTTT. Its translation is CASDTLGRLNTEAFF.

This clonotype was detected once. J is TRBJ2-4 and V is TRBV12-3 or TRBV12-4, with TRBD1 matching 9 bases. Judging by the DNA end, TRBJ2-7 fits better; the J call may be wrong. This CDR3 contains 13 residues. CDR3 DNA: TGTGCCAGCACGGGACAGGGAGGTAACGAGCAGTACTTC. This gives the protein CASTGQGGNEQYF.

Only a few counts were recorded for this clonotype. This CDR3 reads CASSPRRVDYGYTF. As DNA, the CDR3 is TGCGCCAGCAGCCCACGCAGGGTGGACTATGGCTACACCTTC. The chain recombines TRBV5-1 with TRBJ1-2; TRBD1 is a possible D gene (5 bases). This CDR3 region has 14 residues. Trimming left V 4 bases short and J 3 bases short, with 13 bases between. Germline CDR1 and CDR2: SGHRS and YFSETQ.